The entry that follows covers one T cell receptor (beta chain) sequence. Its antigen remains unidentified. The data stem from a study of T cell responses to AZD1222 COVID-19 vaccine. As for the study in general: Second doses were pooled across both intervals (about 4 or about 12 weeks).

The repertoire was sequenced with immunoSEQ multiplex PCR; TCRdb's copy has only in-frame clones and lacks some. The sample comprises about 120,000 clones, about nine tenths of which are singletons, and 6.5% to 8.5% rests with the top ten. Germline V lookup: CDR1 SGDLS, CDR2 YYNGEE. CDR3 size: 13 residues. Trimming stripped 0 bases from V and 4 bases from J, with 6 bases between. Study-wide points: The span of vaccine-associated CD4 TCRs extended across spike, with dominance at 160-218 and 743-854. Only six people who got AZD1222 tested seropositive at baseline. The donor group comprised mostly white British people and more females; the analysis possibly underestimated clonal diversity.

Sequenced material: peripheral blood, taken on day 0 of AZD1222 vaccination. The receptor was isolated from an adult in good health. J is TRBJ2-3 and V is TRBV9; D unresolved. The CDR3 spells CASSVDFADTQYF. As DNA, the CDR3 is TGTGCCAGCAGCGTAGACTTCGCAGATACGCAGTATTTT.